This T cell receptor beta chain was identified during a study of blood T cell repertoires in COVID-19. Across the study: Italy, Spain and the United States were the sources of the convalescent and acute COVID-19 samples. In each case, the material was cDNA or gDNA derived from T cells, B-cell-depleted T cells, or PBMCs.

Study processing details: For nucleated cells, counts were estimated from reference gene primer amplification. Sequencing used immunoSEQ multiplex PCR; TCRdb keeps in-frame clones, though not all of them. The V and J calls and clone size are taken from that table; D and trimming were inferred from the DNA. The sample records 200,000 to 250,000 clones, about four fifths being singletons. Material for sequencing was peripheral blood. This clonotype was sampled from a woman aged 60-75 years with acute or convalescent COVID-19.

CDR3 nucleotide sequence: TGTGCCAGCAGCTTTGGGGGGGCCGTCTATGGCTACACCTTC. It yields the protein CASSFGGAVYGYTF. V gene TRBV5-6 combines with J gene TRBJ1-2; D may be TRBD1 (6 bases). The CDR3 totals 14 residues. The V end lost 2 bases, the J end lost 4 bases, and 12 bases lay between the germline ends. Looked up from germline, CDR1 is SGHDT and CDR2 is YYEEEE.